This T cell receptor beta chain appears in the sequencing data of a study of HIV-infected patients and healthy controls. Alpha and beta constant-region primers primed reverse transcription of approximately 460 ng RNA. Using multiplexing indices, alpha and beta chain libraries were generated apart by chain-specific third strand synthesis. One entry per CDR3 protein results from TCRdb running MiXCR on the 5' RACE reads. The table records about 16,000 distinct CDR3 sequences, 9.4% of them present only once. All unsorted peripheral T cells were captured because whole blood was used without fractionation. Trimming removed 1 base at V and 5 bases at J, with 11 bases between. Germline loops: CDR1 LNHNV, CDR2 YYDKDF (reference sequence). The CDR3 sequence is 14 residues long.

The sequenced sample consisted of blood. V usage is TRBV15 and J usage is TRBJ2-5, with D tentatively TRBD2 (5 bases). The source is an adult in good health. CDR3 amino acids: CATSRVLEVETQYF. The CDR3 coding sequence is TGTGCCACCAGCAGAGTTTTGGAGGTTGAGACCCAGTACTTC. Using reference TRBV15 and TRBJ2-5 for the parts outside the CDR3, the full variable domain is DAMVIQNPRYQVTQFGKPVTLSCSQTLNHNVMYWYQQKSSQAPKLLFHYYDKDFNNEADTPDNFQSRRPNTSFCFLDIRSPGLGDTAMYLCATSRVLEVETQYFGPGTRLLVL.